Detailed here is one T cell receptor beta chain. Its antigen is currently unknown. TCRdb's copy holds only in-frame clones and misses some; the assay was immunoSEQ multiplex PCR. The sample includes more than 110,000 clones, approximately 85% of them seen just once. The germline CDR1 and CDR2 sequences are GTSNPN and SVGIG (reference sequence). The CDR3 loop spans 14 amino acids. V was cut by 5 bases and J by 4 bases, with 16 bases left in between. This sample is part of a study of T cell responses to AZD1222 COVID-19 vaccine. At the level of the study: Pooling covered second doses at about 4 or about 12 weeks.

Findings and caveats of the study: Per reports, nearly half of all spike-specific TCRs target regions that are unmutated in variants. Baseline testing showed seropositivity in only five or six AZD1222 recipients.

This receptor was taken from an adult in good health. The starting material was peripheral blood, obtained on day 0 of AZD1222 vaccination. The chain couples TRBV30 to TRBJ2-3; possible D gene TRBD2, 5 bases. CDR3 DNA: TGTGCCTGGGTAACTACCGGAGGAGCAGATACGCAGTATTTT. This encodes CAWVTTGGADTQYF.